Listed below are T cell receptor beta chains from one sample, sequenced in a study of blood T cell repertoires in COVID-19. Assay: immunoSEQ multiplex PCR; the TCRdb copy retains only in-frame clones and omits some. Counted here are roughly 250,000 clones, 70% to 90% occurring once; the ten biggest clones make up around 1.3%. What was sequenced was PBMCs or T cells enriched from blood (not recorded which). The origin of the receptors is a woman aged 40 to 50 with acute COVID-19. Both conserved end residues are part of each CDR3. Each record gives: clone size, V gene, J gene, CDR3 protein. Rows may omit the clone size; those that give it use once, few, many or a size class.

-	TRBV7-8	TRBJ1-2	CASSYRDRPNYGYTF
-	TRBV5-4	TRBJ2-1	CASSLGGTSWSEQFF
-	TRBV19	TRBJ1-2	CASSSRGWSDYGYTF
once	TRBV3-1/TRBV3-2	TRBJ2-3	CASSPRPRTDTQYF
-	TRBV28	TRBJ1-5	CASSLSAGLSNQPQHF
-	TRBV7-9	TRBJ1-2	CASSRDSPYGYTF
-	TRBV28	TRBJ2-2	CASSWDLRATGELFF
-	TRBV30	TRBJ2-1	CAWSETSSYNEQFF
-	TRBV5-1	TRBJ2-7	CASSSAGDAYEQYF
-	TRBV25-1	TRBJ2-7	CASRPGGSYEQYF
-	TRBV5-6	TRBJ1-2	CASSLVPGGYTF
-	TRBV3-1/TRBV3-2	TRBJ2-7	CASSQEGAGYEQYF
-	TRBV7-9	TRBJ1-2	CASSNRAILGGYTF
-	TRBV29-1	TRBJ2-1	CSGEAGLDNEQFF
-	TRBV5-1	TRBJ1-4	CASSPRTGPDEKLFF
-	TRBV28	TRBJ1-1	CASSLWGSGRSTEAFF
-	TRBV5-4	TRBJ1-4	CASSRVDQGEKLFF
-	TRBV11-3	TRBJ2-4	CASSPPGLAGKNIQYF
-	TRBV5-8	TRBJ2-1	CASSLNLAGGLRYNEQFF
-	TRBV7-2	TRBJ2-5	CASSLRGPQETQYF
-	TRBV11-3	TRBJ1-1	CASSLQLRTEAFF
-	TRBV7-8	TRBJ2-2	CASSPGQGITGELFF
-	TRBV7-2	TRBJ2-3	CASSFNGVGNTDTQYF
-	TRBV28	TRBJ1-2	CASSFSVIGYTF
-	TRBV7-2	TRBJ2-5	CASSLAGLAGTQETQYF
-	TRBV6-5	TRBJ1-4	CASTGSDEKLFF
-	TRBV4-1	TRBJ1-5	CASSLQENQPQHF
-	TRBV15	TRBJ2-5	CATSRGGGQSFQETQYF
-	TRBV6-4	TRBJ2-2	CASSRGNTGELFF
-	TRBV3-1/TRBV3-2	TRBJ2-3	CASSQDWSGSSGRDTQYF
-	TRBV27	TRBJ1-1	CASSLGTGLEAFF
-	TRBV18	TRBJ2-7	CASSPQEYEQYF
-	TRBV5-6	TRBJ2-3	CASSSGTGPQYF
-	TRBV19	TRBJ2-1	CASSPLAESSYNEQFF
-	TRBV9	TRBJ1-6	CASSPTGTGGSPLHF
-	TRBV7-9	TRBJ2-1	CASSLGTSGSNEQFF
-	TRBV19	TRBJ2-1	CASRFEGVSRNNEQFF
-	TRBV19	TRBJ2-7	CASSGLAGAYEQYF
-	TRBV7-7	TRBJ1-6	CASTHLQDGEVHSPLHF
few	TRBV3-1/TRBV3-2	TRBJ2-1	CASSQDQDNYNEQFF
-	TRBV28	TRBJ1-2	CASNRPVGGRDGHTF
-	TRBV4-3	TRBJ1-1	CASSRPAGRGTEAFF
-	TRBV12-3/TRBV12-4	TRBJ2-7	CASSPTVSYEQYF
-	TRBV7-9	TRBJ1-6	CASSSRQGRNSPLHF
-	TRBV19	TRBJ1-1	CASSPLYRDIYTEAFF
-	TRBV7-9	TRBJ1-4	CASSPDRYNEKLFF
-	TRBV7-9	TRBJ1-4	CASQRATNEKLFF
-	TRBV13	TRBJ1-2	CASSYERGRPSYGYTF